Listed below are T cell receptor beta chains from one sample, sequenced in a study of blood T cells in healthy people across ages. TCRdb fed the 5' RACE reads into MiXCR, producing one record per CDR3 protein. The sample consists of fewer than 950,000 distinct CDR3 sequences, roughly 34% of them appearing once. The sequencing sample was made of blood. These receptors were collected from a man younger than 35 in good health. Each CDR3 is given with its conserved first and last residue. The D gene is left open where the match is weak. Rows may omit the clone size; those that give it use once, few, many or a size class.

j_gene,abundance,v_gene,d_gene,CDR3nt,CDR3aa
TRBJ1-6,few,TRBV12-3/TRBV12-4,NA,TGTGCCAGCAGTCCCTCCGGGAGCAATTCACCCCTCCACTTT,CASSPSGSNSPLHF
TRBJ1-2,NA,TRBV7-2,TRBD1,TGTGCCAGCAGCGCAGGGGGAGAATGGGGCTACACCTTC,CASSAGGEWGYTF
TRBJ2-3,few,TRBV20-1,NA,TGCAGTGCTCGGGCGGGGTACGGCACAGATACGCAGTATTTT,CSARAGYGTDTQYF
TRBJ2-5,many,TRBV7-2,NA,TGTGCCAGCAGCTCGACCGGGCGGCAATTACAAGAGACCCAGTACTTC,CASSSTGRQLQETQYF
TRBJ2-7,few,TRBV24-1,TRBD1,TGTGCCACCAGTGGCGGGGACAGGTACAATGAGCAGTACTTC,CATSGGDRYNEQYF
TRBJ1-1,NA,TRBV29-1,NA,TGCAGCGGGCAGGACAGCATGAACACTGAAGCTTTCTTT,CSGQDSMNTEAFF
TRBJ2-7,NA,TRBV12-3/TRBV12-4,TRBD1,TGTGCCAGCAGACCCGGGACAGCCTACTACGAGCAGTACTTC,CASRPGTAYYEQYF
TRBJ2-3,many,TRBV10-3,NA,TGTGCCATCAGTGAGTTTGATACTAGCACAGATACGCAGTATTTT,CAISEFDTSTDTQYF
TRBJ2-3,few,TRBV4-3,NA,TGCGCCAGCAGCCTTCTGGCGGGGGCTTCATCCCCAGATACGCAGTATTTT,CASSLLAGASSPDTQYF
TRBJ1-5,NA,TRBV19,TRBD1,TGTGCCAGTAGTAGGACAGGGAGGGAGCCCCAGCATTTT,CASSRTGREPQHF
TRBJ1-2,few,TRBV7-2,TRBD1,TGTGCCAGCAGCCGCGTCCCGGGACAGGGATTCTACACCTTC,CASSRVPGQGFYTF
TRBJ2-1,few,TRBV4-1,NA,TGCGCCAGCAGCCTTCTCCTCCGTGAATCCGAGCAGTTCTTC,CASSLLLRESEQFF
TRBJ2-1,many,TRBV25-1,TRBD1,TGTGCCAGCAGTGATGACAGGGGGTACCTCTGGTTACGTCGCCATGAGCAGTTCTTC,CASSDDRGYLWLRRHEQFF
TRBJ1-4,few,TRBV20-1,NA,TGCAGTGCTAGCCCTAGTGGAAGTAGTGAAAAACTGTTTTTT,CSASPSGSSEKLFF
TRBJ1-2,NA,TRBV20-1,NA,TGCAGTGGGGTTGGCTACACCTTC,CSGVGYTF
TRBJ2-1,NA,TRBV20-1,TRBD2,TGCAGTGCTACCGGGACTAGCCAGTTCTTC,CSATGTSQFF